This T cell receptor (beta chain) emerged from a study of tumor T cells in aggressive B-cell lymphoma. From germline, CDR1 is SGHDT and CDR2 YYEEEE. V trimming: 3 bases; J trimming: 1 base; junction bases outside the gene matches: 2. CDR3 length: 15 amino acids. The protocol was immunoSEQ multiplex PCR, while the TCRdb copy is restricted to in-frame clones and leaves out a portion. The sample holds 8,900 or so clones, more than 75% seen once. This TCR was recovered from an adult with diffuse large B cell lymphoma. Sequencing was done on a sample of tumor tissue. V gene TRBV5-6 combines with J gene TRBJ2-2; TRBD2 matches 8 bases. CDR3 DNA sequence: TGTGCCAGCAGCTGGGGACTAGAGAACACCGGGGAGCTGTTTTTT. Translated, it gives CASSWGLENTGELFF.